The 25 T cell receptor beta chains reported below all come from one sample, sequenced in a study of beta chain features in type 1 diabetes. Study-level results: Shortening of TCRB CDR3s, moderate but significant, appeared in all four CD4+ subsets of Type 1 diabetes patients.

Their recognized antigens are unknown. Of the isolated RNA, all was reverse transcribed, and so the sequenced material was expressed TCRB transcripts. The method was immunoSEQ multiplex PCR; TCRdb's version includes in-frame clones alone and lacks a portion of them. The sample has about 240,000 clones, over 11% seen once. Sequenced sample: naive CD4+ T cells from blood. The receptor set was obtained from a man aged 25 to 45 with type 1 diabetes.

This clone was observed a few times. This sequence joins TRBV9 and TRBJ2-5, with TRBD2 matching over 9 bases. This CDR3 region has 16 residues. Germline lookup yields CDR1 SGDLS and CDR2 YYNGEE. The V segment lost 2 bases and the J segment 4 bases; nucleotides outside the gene matches: 9. CDR3 in amino acids: CASSVIPTSGLETQYF. The CDR3, as DNA: TGTGCCAGCAGCGTTATCCCGACTAGCGGATTAGAGACCCAGTACTTC.

This clone was detected only a few times. This sequence joins TRBV19 and TRBJ2-3, with D uncertain. CDR1 is LNHDA and CDR2 is SQIVND in the germline V gene (reference sequence). Trimming cost V 6 bases and J 6 bases, with 7 bases left between them. This CDR3 region has 11 residues. DNA of the CDR3: TGTGCCAGTAGCTGGGCGGATACGCAGTATTTT. This translates into CASSWADTQYF.

The V gene is TRBV5-4, the J gene TRBJ2-1, with D unclear. This CDR3 has 13 amino acids. Looked up from germline, CDR1 is SGHNT and CDR2 is YYREEE (reference sequence). V was cut by 4 bases and J by 9 bases, with 14 bases left in between. DNA of the CDR3: TGTGCCAGCAGCCAAGATAGTGCCGGTGAGCAGTTCTTC. This codes for CASSQDSAGEQFF.

This chain joins TRBV30 and TRBJ1-1; D possibly corresponds to TRBD1 (5 bases). The CDR3 consists of 14 residues. V dropped 2 bases and J dropped 0 bases, with 10 bases sitting between them. The germline CDR1 and CDR2 sequences are GTSNPN and SVGIG (reference sequence). The CDR3 sequence: CAWSLGPMNTEAFF. CDR3 in DNA: TGTGCCTGGAGTTTGGGGCCGATGAACACTGAAGCTTTCTTT.

The V and J genes are TRBV6-5 and TRBJ2-1, with 8 bases identical to TRBD2. Germline V CDR1 and CDR2: MNHEY, SVGAGI. J was trimmed by 4 bases and V by 0 bases; bases with no gene match: 5. The CDR3 runs 16 residues. CDR3: CASSYSRGGGYNEQFF. As DNA, the CDR3 is TGTGCCAGCAGTTACTCGAGGGGCGGGGGGTACAATGAGCAGTTCTTC.

The genes are TRBV7-9 and TRBJ1-1; D unresolved. Germline V CDR1 and CDR2: SEHNR, FQNEAQ (reference sequence). The CDR3 is made up of 14 amino acids. The V and J ends lost 5 bases and 7 bases respectively, with 17 bases between them. DNA for the CDR3: TGTGCCAGCAGCCGCGGGGAGATAGTCCATGAAGCTTTCTTT. It encodes CASSRGEIVHEAFF.

The rearrangement joins TRBV11-2 to TRBJ2-3; TRBD2 matches at 9 bases. The V and J ends lost 3 bases and 4 bases, in that order; junction bases with no gene match: 5. This CDR3 has 15 amino acids. Germline V gives CDR1 SGHAT, CDR2 FQNNGV. The CDR3 here is CASSFLAGAPDTQYF. DNA for the CDR3: TGTGCCAGCAGCTTTTTAGCGGGAGCCCCAGATACGCAGTATTTT.

As to this clone: The same CDR3 is also encoded by other DNA sequences in this sample. This chain links TRBV29-1 with TRBJ1-1, with no clear D. The length of the CDR3 is 13 residues. Trimming took 1 base from V and 0 from J, leaving 6 bases between them. Germline CDR1 reads SQVTM; CDR2 reads ANQGSEA. CDR3 coding DNA: TGCAGCGTTGAAGGCCAGATGAACACTGAAGCTTTCTTT. Its translation is CSVEGQMNTEAFF.

This clone has a handful of counts. The rearrangement uses TRBV19 and TRBJ2-7, with D tentatively TRBD2 (6 bases). The CDR3 contains 13 residues. Trimming took off 3 bases at V and 3 bases at J, with 9 bases between the two ends. The germline V gene encodes CDR1 LNHDA and CDR2 SQIVND (reference sequence). The CDR3 is CASSMEGSYEQYF. CDR3 in DNA: TGTGCCAGTAGTATGGAGGGTAGCTACGAGCAGTACTTC.

The chain couples TRBV5-1 to TRBJ2-3; 8 positions agree with TRBD1. Germline values: CDR1 SGHRS, CDR2 YFSETQ. Trimming at V came to 3 bases and at J to 5 bases, leaving 2 bases not matched to a gene. The CDR3 contains 13 residues. This CDR3 reads CASSSTGGDTQYF. CDR3 sequence (DNA): TGCGCCAGCAGCTCAACAGGGGGAGATACGCAGTATTTT.

In its sample, this clone was seen a few times. This chain connects TRBV10-2 to TRBJ2-3, with D maybe TRBD2 (6 bases). The germline gives CDR1 WSHSY, CDR2 SAAADI. The CDR3 extends over 15 amino acids. Trimming pared 0 bases from V and 1 base from J, leaving 8 bases between. The CDR3 spells CASSESTRRTDTQYF. CDR3 DNA sequence: TGCGCCAGCAGTGAGTCGACTAGACGCACAGATACGCAGTATTTT.

This clone showed up just a few times. The chain links TRBV19 to TRBJ1-1; maybe TRBD1 (5 bases). The CDR3 runs to 13 residues. CDR1 is LNHDA and CDR2 is SQIVND in the germline V gene (reference sequence). The germline V and J ends were trimmed by 5 bases and 4 bases, with 11 bases remaining between them. DNA for the CDR3: TGTGCCAGTAGTCCCAGGGTCTCCACTGAAGCTTTCTTT. Translation gives CASSPRVSTEAFF.

The rearrangement joins TRBV4-2 to TRBJ2-1; the match to TRBD2 covers 10 bases. The J segment lost 2 bases and the V segment lost 2 bases, leaving 0 bases of the junction unmatched. There are 15 residues in the CDR3. The V gene's germline CDR1 is LGHNA and CDR2 YNFKEQ. The DNA of the CDR3 is TGTGCCAGCAGCCAAACTAGCGGGACCTACAATGAGCAGTTCTTC. Encoded protein: CASSQTSGTYNEQFF.

As to this clone: At one end the junction does not follow the germline gene, possibly because of a read error. The chain links TRBV6-5 to TRBJ1-2, with 9 bases matching TRBD1. Germline CDR1 and CDR2: MNHEY and SVGAGI. The CDR3 covers 15 residues. DNA of the CDR3: TGTGCCAGCAGTCACTCGACAGGGGGAGGCTATGGCTACACCTTC. The encoded protein is CASSHSTGGGYGYTF.

V gene TRBV29-1 combines with J gene TRBJ1-1, with 7 bases matching TRBD1. This CDR3 is 13 amino acids long. Germline CDR1 SQVTM, CDR2 ANQGSEA. Unmatched junction bases numbered 6, after V lost 7 bases and J lost 1 base. The CDR3 here is CSGRWTGNTEAFF. CDR3 nucleotides: TGCAGCGGAAGATGGACAGGGAACACTGAAGCTTTCTTT.

A few counts support this clone. The V gene is TRBV7-2, the J gene TRBJ2-3; the D is unclear. V gave up 2 bases and J gave up 5 bases, with 5 bases separating them. Germline V gives CDR1 SGHTA, CDR2 FQGNSA. The CDR3 consists of 12 residues. In DNA, the CDR3 is TGTGCCAGCAGCTTATCCGGAGATACGCAGTATTTT. It translates to CASSLSGDTQYF.

The rearrangement links TRBV29-1 to TRBJ1-4; a possible D gene is TRBD1 (6 bases). The CDR3 length is 15 residues. CDR1 is SQVTM and CDR2 is ANQGSEA in the germline V gene. Between the trimmed V and J ends, which lost 6 bases and 7 bases, there was a span of 21 bases. In DNA, the CDR3 is TGCAGCGTAGCCCGGGACACGGGCGTAAGTGAAAAACTGTTTTTT. Residues: CSVARDTGVSEKLFF.

This chain uses TRBV19 with TRBJ2-1; D remains ambiguous. V lost 2 bases and J lost 2, with 10 bases in between. Per the germline V gene, CDR1 is LNHDA and CDR2 is SQIVND (reference sequence). The CDR3 contains 15 residues. In DNA, the CDR3 is TGTGCCAGTAGTATAAGGCAGCGCACCTACAATGAGCAGTTCTTC. Amino acid sequence: CASSIRQRTYNEQFF.

The rearrangement links TRBV7-2 to TRBJ1-1; the D is unclear. The CDR3 length is 15 residues. Trimming pared 0 bases from V and 4 bases from J, leaving 12 bases between. The germline CDR1 and CDR2 sequences are SGHTA and FQGNSA. The CDR3 DNA is TGTGCCAGCAGCTTAGCCCCCGGCGGCAGCACTGAAGCTTTCTTT. Protein sequence: CASSLAPGGSTEAFF.

The rearrangement joins TRBV30 to TRBJ1-5; D ambiguous. CDR3 length: 17 residues. CDR1 GTSNPN and CDR2 SVGIG come from the germline V gene (reference sequence). Trimming cost V 0 bases and J 7 bases, with 22 bases left between them. CDR3 sequence reads: CAWSVERIKPSGQPQHF. CDR3 in DNA: TGTGCCTGGAGTGTAGAACGGATAAAACCTAGTGGGCAGCCCCAGCATTTT.

Here the CDR3 reads CSVVHPTGNTNYGYTF. Written as DNA, the CDR3 is TGCAGCGTTGTGCACCCTACAGGAAACACTAACTATGGCTACACCTTC. The genes are TRBV29-1 and TRBJ1-2; tentatively, D is TRBD1 (5 bases). This CDR3 has 16 residues. Deletions cut 4 bases from V and 0 bases from J, with 18 bases between. Per germline, CDR1 SQVTM and CDR2 ANQGSEA.

In nucleotides, the CDR3 is TGCGCCAGCAGCCAATCTTCCCGCGGGCTAGGAGAGACCCAGTACTTC. Translation: CASSQSSRGLGETQYF. V is TRBV4-1 and J is TRBJ2-5, with a weak D call TRBD2 (5 bases). The V end lost 2 bases, the J end lost 4 bases, and 17 bases lay between the germline ends. Germline lookup yields CDR1 MGHRA and CDR2 YSYEKL. The CDR3 spans 16 residues.

This clone was detected a few times. The chain has TRBV4-1 and TRBJ2-5; 10 bases are a match to TRBD1. Germline V gene data show CDR1 as MGHRA and CDR2 as YSYEKL. After removal of 3 bases from V and 6 bases from J, the junction contained 10 bases not matched to a gene. The CDR3 extends over 16 amino acids. CDR3 residues: CASSQGTTGGGKTQYF. The CDR3 nucleotides are TGCGCCAGCAGCCAGGGTACGACAGGGGGCGGAAAGACCCAGTACTTC.

The J gene is TRBJ2-5, the V gene TRBV2, with 7 nucleotides matching TRBD1. Germline loops: CDR1 SNHLY, CDR2 FYNNEI. Trimming at V came to 7 bases and at J to 3 bases, leaving 11 bases not matched to a gene. The CDR3 has 15 residues. The CDR3 sequence: CASTSRQGGKETQYF. CDR3 DNA sequence: TGTGCCAGCACCTCTCGACAGGGCGGAAAAGAGACCCAGTACTTC. The whole variable domain, remainder taken from reference TRBV2 and TRBJ2-5, is EPEVTQTPSHQVTQMGQEVILRCVPISNHLYFYWYRQILGQKVEFLVSFYNNEISEKSEIFDDQFSVERPDGSNFTLKIRSTKLEDSAMYFCASTSRQGGKETQYFGPGTRLLVL.

The chain is built from TRBV10-3 and TRBJ2-3, with D perhaps matching TRBD1 (6 bases). The germline V gene has CDR1 ENHRY and CDR2 SYGVKD. The CDR3 has 15 residues. The germline V and J ends were trimmed by 3 bases and 4 bases, with 14 bases remaining between them. The CDR3 is CAISETGIEADTQYF. CDR3 DNA: TGTGCCATCAGTGAAACAGGGATTGAAGCAGATACGCAGTATTTT.